The rows below give T cell receptor beta chains drawn from one sample of a study of blood T cell repertoires in COVID-19. TCRdb's copy holds only in-frame clones and misses some; the assay was immunoSEQ multiplex PCR. The repertoire includes over 300,000 clones, around 90% of them detected once, and about 7% sits in the top ten. Sample: peripheral blood. These receptors all stem from a man between 18 and 35 years old with active or convalescent COVID-19. CDR3s include the opening cysteine and the closing phenylalanine or tryptophan. Fields, in order: V gene, J gene, CDR3 protein.

v_gene: TRBV27
j_gene: TRBJ1-6
CDR3aa: CASSLAVYNSPLHF

v_gene: TRBV29-1
j_gene: TRBJ2-1
CDR3aa: CSVPHPRLVSSSYNEQFF

v_gene: TRBV11-2
j_gene: TRBJ2-3
CDR3aa: CASSQTGHPDTQYF

v_gene: TRBV28
j_gene: TRBJ1-5
CDR3aa: CASIRQGGNQPQHF

v_gene: TRBV4-3
j_gene: TRBJ2-7
CDR3aa: CASSQDLGSYEQYF

v_gene: TRBV14
j_gene: TRBJ2-3
CDR3aa: CASSLGTSNTDTQYF

v_gene: TRBV7-2
j_gene: TRBJ2-5
CDR3aa: CASSFQGLAGQETQYF

v_gene: TRBV25-1
j_gene: TRBJ2-5
CDR3aa: CASSEDSGETQYF

v_gene: TRBV28
j_gene: TRBJ1-2
CDR3aa: CASTHGNLLNYGYTF

v_gene: TRBV24-1
j_gene: TRBJ1-5
CDR3aa: CATSEVYSDQPQHF

v_gene: TRBV28
j_gene: TRBJ2-1
CDR3aa: CASRTPGEQFF

v_gene: TRBV5-1
j_gene: TRBJ2-5
CDR3aa: CASSGGGGTSEGPQYF

v_gene: TRBV7-9
j_gene: TRBJ1-1
CDR3aa: CASSSRTGNSEAFF

v_gene: TRBV28
j_gene: TRBJ1-1
CDR3aa: CATGTPNTEAFF

v_gene: TRBV18
j_gene: TRBJ2-7
CDR3aa: CASSPRQEDEQYF

v_gene: TRBV7-3
j_gene: TRBJ2-2
CDR3aa: CASSLPLTGAGELFF

v_gene: TRBV6-6
j_gene: TRBJ2-1
CDR3aa: CASSGSAGMSFAFYNEQFF

v_gene: TRBV30
j_gene: TRBJ2-1
CDR3aa: CAWSVYLRGRHGEQFF

v_gene: TRBV10-3
j_gene: TRBJ2-7
CDR3aa: CAISESQSGARNEQYF

v_gene: TRBV5-1
j_gene: TRBJ1-1
CDR3aa: CASSSGFKGPAGTEAFF

v_gene: TRBV2
j_gene: TRBJ2-3
CDR3aa: CASSYGAGGFTDTQYF

v_gene: TRBV6-5
j_gene: TRBJ1-6
CDR3aa: CASTNLGSPLHF

v_gene: TRBV27
j_gene: TRBJ2-6
CDR3aa: CASSRIVGSGANVLTF

v_gene: TRBV24-1
j_gene: TRBJ2-3
CDR3aa: CATSDYPIAGGPDTQYF

v_gene: TRBV6-5
j_gene: TRBJ1-1
CDR3aa: CASSVTGLNTEAFF

v_gene: TRBV28
j_gene: TRBJ1-5
CDR3aa: CASSRPGPRGNQPQHF

v_gene: TRBV3-1/TRBV3-2
j_gene: TRBJ2-2
CDR3aa: CASSQIAGGPSGELFF

v_gene: TRBV5-6
j_gene: TRBJ2-3
CDR3aa: CASSLYGGVTDTQYF

v_gene: TRBV29-1
j_gene: TRBJ2-1
CDR3aa: CSVIRGAYNEQFF

v_gene: TRBV6-5
j_gene: TRBJ2-3
CDR3aa: CASSPLGGGTDTQYF

v_gene: TRBV27
j_gene: TRBJ2-1
CDR3aa: CASSPRLAGKNEQFF

v_gene: TRBV27
j_gene: TRBJ1-2
CDR3aa: CASSVRDSGVYGYTF

v_gene: TRBV11-3
j_gene: TRBJ2-2
CDR3aa: CASSPDRGRPGELFF

v_gene: TRBV5-1
j_gene: TRBJ1-2
CDR3aa: CASSLQGDYGYTF

v_gene: TRBV7-3
j_gene: TRBJ2-3
CDR3aa: CASSPEPRGTSGGADTQYF

v_gene: TRBV6-7
j_gene: TRBJ1-5
CDR3aa: CASSPVGSNSNQPQHF

v_gene: TRBV24-1
j_gene: TRBJ2-3
CDR3aa: CATSVPSTDTQYF

v_gene: TRBV7-9
j_gene: TRBJ1-5
CDR3aa: CASSFGVGNQPQHF

v_gene: TRBV6-2/TRBV6-3
j_gene: TRBJ2-5
CDR3aa: CASSYSYREKKETQYF

v_gene: TRBV9
j_gene: TRBJ1-3
CDR3aa: CASSVGANSGNTIYF

v_gene: TRBV4-3
j_gene: TRBJ1-4
CDR3aa: CASSQDRGETDEKLFF

v_gene: TRBV11-2
j_gene: TRBJ2-3
CDR3aa: CASSTGLAGISDTQYF

v_gene: TRBV11-2
j_gene: TRBJ2-2
CDR3aa: CASSLDGPPGLTGELFF

v_gene: TRBV21-1
j_gene: TRBJ1-2
CDR3aa: CASSKWLGGGIKYTF

v_gene: TRBV7-9
j_gene: TRBJ1-2
CDR3aa: CASSLPRDTANYGYTF

v_gene: TRBV9
j_gene: TRBJ2-6
CDR3aa: CASSANLQGVKNGANVLTF

v_gene: TRBV5-6
j_gene: TRBJ2-7
CDR3aa: CASRPGTGPYEQYF

v_gene: TRBV3-1/TRBV3-2
j_gene: TRBJ1-1
CDR3aa: CASSRRTGGSGPMNTEAFF

v_gene: TRBV28
j_gene: TRBJ1-4
CDR3aa: CAATGTPNEKLFF

v_gene: TRBV2
j_gene: TRBJ2-7
CDR3aa: CASSLGQGSYEQYF

v_gene: TRBV28
j_gene: TRBJ1-5
CDR3aa: CASRDRAPNQPQHF

v_gene: TRBV4-3
j_gene: TRBJ2-2
CDR3aa: CASSLEAGQGGGELFF

v_gene: TRBV27
j_gene: TRBJ2-1
CDR3aa: CASSFSRQGNGYEQFF

v_gene: TRBV27
j_gene: TRBJ1-1
CDR3aa: CASSFGENTEAFF